The rows below give T cell receptor beta chains drawn from one sample of a study of blood T cell repertoires in COVID-19. Produced via immunoSEQ multiplex PCR; TCRdb's table is partial and in-frame only. The table has more than 200,000 clones, 80% to 90% seen once; the top ten hold 1.3% to 1.5%. Sequencing used peripheral blood. These TCRs come from an elderly man with acute or convalescent COVID-19. The CDR3 runs from the conserved cysteine through the conserved F or W. Fields, in order: V gene, clone size, D gene, J gene, CDR3 DNA, CDR3 protein. D genes are given only for firm matches. Clone size appears in some rows only: once, few, many, or a class for an expanded clone.

v_gene: TRBV6-5
abundance: .
d_gene: TRBD1
j_gene: TRBJ2-1
CDR3nt: TGTGCCAGCAGTTACACCCGGGACAGCAATGAGCAGTTCTTC
CDR3aa: CASSYTRDSNEQFF

v_gene: TRBV7-8
abundance: .
d_gene: .
j_gene: TRBJ2-3
CDR3nt: TGTGCCAGCAGCTCAACCTTTAGTACCCGCACAGATACGCAGTATTTT
CDR3aa: CASSSTFSTRTDTQYF

v_gene: TRBV4-3
abundance: .
d_gene: .
j_gene: TRBJ1-2
CDR3nt: TGCGCCAGCAGCCAAGAAACTACGGGCACAGGGACGGGGGGTGGCTACACCTTC
CDR3aa: CASSQETTGTGTGGGYTF

v_gene: TRBV10-3
abundance: .
d_gene: .
j_gene: TRBJ1-2
CDR3nt: TGTGCCATCAGCCCACGGACAGAGAGGGGCTACACCTTC
CDR3aa: CAISPRTERGYTF

v_gene: TRBV7-2
abundance: .
d_gene: .
j_gene: TRBJ2-5
CDR3nt: TGTGCCAGCAGCTCGTCTAATAGCGGTGGGACCCAGTACTTC
CDR3aa: CASSSSNSGGTQYF

v_gene: TRBV6-2/TRBV6-3
abundance: once
d_gene: .
j_gene: TRBJ2-3
CDR3nt: TGTGCCAGCAGTTCTTACCTAGACACAGATACGCAGTATTTT
CDR3aa: CASSSYLDTDTQYF

v_gene: TRBV27
abundance: .
d_gene: TRBD1
j_gene: TRBJ2-6
CDR3nt: TGTGCCAGCAGTTCGAAGACAGGGCAACTTCTTCTCAGGTCTGGGGCCAACGTCCTGACTTTC
CDR3aa: CASSSKTGQLLLRSGANVLTF

v_gene: TRBV7-2
abundance: .
d_gene: TRBD2
j_gene: TRBJ2-7
CDR3nt: TGTGCCAGCAGCGGGACTAGCGGGGCCTACGAGCAGTACTTC
CDR3aa: CASSGTSGAYEQYF

v_gene: TRBV18
abundance: .
d_gene: TRBD1
j_gene: TRBJ2-7
CDR3nt: TGTGCCAGCTCCCGAACAGGGGGCGTGTACGAGCAGTACTTC
CDR3aa: CASSRTGGVYEQYF

v_gene: TRBV18
abundance: .
d_gene: .
j_gene: TRBJ1-5
CDR3nt: TGTGCCAGCTCACAACAGGGATCCAATCAGCCCCAGCATTTT
CDR3aa: CASSQQGSNQPQHF

v_gene: TRBV19
abundance: once
d_gene: TRBD1
j_gene: TRBJ1-2
CDR3nt: TGTGCCAGTAGCGATACCGGGACAGGGACCGGCTACACCTTC
CDR3aa: CASSDTGTGTGYTF

v_gene: TRBV7-7
abundance: .
d_gene: .
j_gene: TRBJ2-5
CDR3nt: TGTGCCAGCAGCCGGGACTTCCAAGAGACCCAGTACTTC
CDR3aa: CASSRDFQETQYF

v_gene: TRBV5-4
abundance: .
d_gene: TRBD2
j_gene: TRBJ2-7
CDR3nt: TGTGCCAGCAGCTTGGTAGGGGCTAGCGGGAAAAGGGAGCAGTACTTC
CDR3aa: CASSLVGASGKREQYF

v_gene: TRBV28
abundance: .
d_gene: .
j_gene: TRBJ1-6
CDR3nt: TGTGCCAGCAGTTTGTTTCAGGGGCCAAATTCACCCCTCCACTTT
CDR3aa: CASSLFQGPNSPLHF

v_gene: TRBV11-2
abundance: once
d_gene: .
j_gene: TRBJ2-3
CDR3nt: TGTGCCAGCAGCCCTAGCCCACGCTCAAGGACGCAGTATTTT
CDR3aa: CASSPSPRSRTQYF

v_gene: TRBV18
abundance: .
d_gene: TRBD1
j_gene: TRBJ2-7
CDR3nt: TGTGCCAGCTCACAGGGACAGAACGAGCAGTACTTC
CDR3aa: CASSQGQNEQYF

v_gene: TRBV7-3
abundance: .
d_gene: .
j_gene: TRBJ2-7
CDR3nt: TGTGCCAGCAGCTCCCCGGGGCGCAGGGGGGATCATACCTACGAGCAGTACTTC
CDR3aa: CASSSPGRRGDHTYEQYF

v_gene: TRBV28
abundance: .
d_gene: TRBD1
j_gene: TRBJ1-5
CDR3nt: TGTGCCAGCACCCTCGGACAGGGTTGGCAGCCCCAGCATTTT
CDR3aa: CASTLGQGWQPQHF

v_gene: TRBV7-9
abundance: .
d_gene: .
j_gene: TRBJ1-6
CDR3nt: TGTGCCAGCAGCTTAGTCGCAGTAAACAATTCACCCCTCCACTTT
CDR3aa: CASSLVAVNNSPLHF

v_gene: TRBV6-2/TRBV6-3
abundance: .
d_gene: .
j_gene: TRBJ1-6
CDR3nt: TGTGCCAGCAGTTACAACAGCCTTAATAATTCACCCCTCCACTTT
CDR3aa: CASSYNSLNNSPLHF

v_gene: TRBV7-9
abundance: .
d_gene: TRBD1
j_gene: TRBJ1-4
CDR3nt: TGTGCCAGCAGCCCGACAGGGGCCAATGAAAAACTGTTTTTT
CDR3aa: CASSPTGANEKLFF

v_gene: TRBV7-9
abundance: .
d_gene: .
j_gene: TRBJ2-5
CDR3nt: TGTGCCAGCACTCGGGGGAGCGGCGAAGAGACCCAGTACTTC
CDR3aa: CASTRGSGEETQYF

v_gene: TRBV27
abundance: .
d_gene: .
j_gene: TRBJ2-3
CDR3nt: TGTGCCAGCAGAAGGGAGCCTTCCACAGATACGCAGTATTTT
CDR3aa: CASRREPSTDTQYF

v_gene: TRBV18
abundance: .
d_gene: TRBD2
j_gene: TRBJ2-7
CDR3nt: TGTGCCAGCTCACCGACGGCTAGCGGGGGAAGTTACGAGCAGTACTTC
CDR3aa: CASSPTASGGSYEQYF

v_gene: TRBV6-1
abundance: .
d_gene: .
j_gene: TRBJ1-1
CDR3nt: TGTGCCAGCAGTGACAGGGACACTGAAGCTTTCTTT
CDR3aa: CASSDRDTEAFF

v_gene: TRBV28
abundance: few
d_gene: TRBD1
j_gene: TRBJ1-2
CDR3nt: TGTGACTTCCGGGACAGGGTGTTTTATGGCTACACCTTC
CDR3aa: CDFRDRVFYGYTF

v_gene: TRBV19
abundance: .
d_gene: TRBD2
j_gene: TRBJ2-5
CDR3nt: TGTGCCAGTAGTGGGTCGGGGGGAAGGGAGACCCAGTACTTC
CDR3aa: CASSGSGGRETQYF

v_gene: TRBV28
abundance: .
d_gene: TRBD1
j_gene: TRBJ2-3
CDR3nt: TGTGCCAGCAGTATCGGACAGGGGTGGTTCACAGATACGCAGTATTTT
CDR3aa: CASSIGQGWFTDTQYF

v_gene: TRBV2
abundance: .
d_gene: .
j_gene: TRBJ2-1
CDR3nt: TGTGCCAGCAGTGAGCGAGGTGAGCAGTTCTTC
CDR3aa: CASSERGEQFF

v_gene: TRBV6-6
abundance: .
d_gene: TRBD1
j_gene: TRBJ2-7
CDR3nt: TGTGCCAGCAGCATCTTCACAGGGGTGGAGCAGTACTTC
CDR3aa: CASSIFTGVEQYF

v_gene: TRBV5-1
abundance: .
d_gene: .
j_gene: TRBJ2-1
CDR3nt: TGCGCCAGCAGCTTGGATGTGGGCCCAGAAACTAATGAGCAGTTCTTC
CDR3aa: CASSLDVGPETNEQFF

v_gene: TRBV5-1
abundance: .
d_gene: .
j_gene: TRBJ2-1
CDR3nt: TGCGCCAGCAGCTTTGGACAGTCCTACAATGAGCAGTTCTTC
CDR3aa: CASSFGQSYNEQFF

v_gene: TRBV5-4
abundance: .
d_gene: .
j_gene: TRBJ1-6
CDR3nt: TGTGCCAGCATCTCAGGGATTAAGAATTCACCCCTCCACTTT
CDR3aa: CASISGIKNSPLHF

v_gene: TRBV12-5
abundance: .
d_gene: TRBD1
j_gene: TRBJ1-3
CDR3nt: TGTGCTAGTGGTTTAGGCGGGACAGGGCCCTCTGGAAACACCATATATTTT
CDR3aa: CASGLGGTGPSGNTIYF

v_gene: TRBV6-6
abundance: .
d_gene: TRBD2
j_gene: TRBJ2-1
CDR3nt: TGTGCCAGCAGCCGACAGGGACTAGCGGGCCCCTCCTACAATGAGCAGTTCTTC
CDR3aa: CASSRQGLAGPSYNEQFF

v_gene: TRBV19
abundance: .
d_gene: TRBD1
j_gene: TRBJ1-3
CDR3nt: TGTGCCAGCGAGACAGGGATAGGAGGAAACACCATATATTTT
CDR3aa: CASETGIGGNTIYF

v_gene: TRBV13
abundance: .
d_gene: .
j_gene: TRBJ2-1
CDR3nt: TGTGCCAGCAGCCTAAATAAGGGGGAGTATGTCGGGCAGTTCTTC
CDR3aa: CASSLNKGEYVGQFF

v_gene: TRBV21-1
abundance: .
d_gene: .
j_gene: TRBJ1-6
CDR3nt: TGTGCCAGCAGCCCACTCCGGGGCGGGAAGGTCCGCTCCTATAATTCACCCCTCCACTTT
CDR3aa: CASSPLRGGKVRSYNSPLHF

v_gene: TRBV19
abundance: .
d_gene: .
j_gene: TRBJ1-5
CDR3nt: TGTGCCAGTAGTATAATCCGAAAGGGGAGCAATCAGCCCCAGCATTTT
CDR3aa: CASSIIRKGSNQPQHF

v_gene: TRBV9
abundance: once
d_gene: .
j_gene: TRBJ2-2
CDR3nt: TGTGCCAGCAGCGTAAACAGGGTCAACACCGGGGAGCTGTTTTTT
CDR3aa: CASSVNRVNTGELFF

v_gene: TRBV6-5
abundance: once
d_gene: TRBD1
j_gene: TRBJ1-5
CDR3nt: TGTGCCAGCAGTAGAGACAGGGCCAGCAATCAGCCCCAGCATTTT
CDR3aa: CASSRDRASNQPQHF

v_gene: TRBV19
abundance: .
d_gene: TRBD1
j_gene: TRBJ1-2
CDR3nt: TGTGCCAGTAGTGCTCAGCCGGGGACAGGGGCTGGCTACACCTTC
CDR3aa: CASSAQPGTGAGYTF

v_gene: TRBV18
abundance: .
d_gene: .
j_gene: TRBJ1-5
CDR3nt: TGTGCCAGCTCCCCTGGGGGGAGTGGCAATCAGCCCCAGCATTTT
CDR3aa: CASSPGGSGNQPQHF

v_gene: TRBV18
abundance: .
d_gene: TRBD1
j_gene: TRBJ1-5
CDR3nt: TGTGCCAGCTCACCCCGGGACAGAAATTACAATCAGCCCCAGCATTTT
CDR3aa: CASSPRDRNYNQPQHF

v_gene: TRBV5-1
abundance: .
d_gene: TRBD1
j_gene: TRBJ1-1
CDR3nt: TGCGCCAGCAGCTTGGGGACAGGGATTGGGTCTCTGAACACTGAAGCTTTCTTT
CDR3aa: CASSLGTGIGSLNTEAFF

v_gene: TRBV4-1
abundance: .
d_gene: .
j_gene: TRBJ2-5
CDR3nt: TGCGCCAGCAGCCAAGATCGAACAGCGGGTACGGAGACCCAGTACTTC
CDR3aa: CASSQDRTAGTETQYF

v_gene: TRBV7-9
abundance: few
d_gene: .
j_gene: TRBJ2-2
CDR3nt: TGTGCCAGCAGCTCCCTTGGAACAGGTGGGAACACCGGGGAGCTGTTTTTT
CDR3aa: CASSSLGTGGNTGELFF

v_gene: TRBV29-1
abundance: .
d_gene: .
j_gene: TRBJ2-2
CDR3nt: TGCAGCGTTGCTGTGACCCCGGGCACCGGGGAGCTGTTTTTT
CDR3aa: CSVAVTPGTGELFF

v_gene: TRBV19
abundance: .
d_gene: .
j_gene: TRBJ2-5
CDR3nt: TGTGCCAGTAGTGCGCGACAGGTCCAAGAGACCCAGTACTTC
CDR3aa: CASSARQVQETQYF

v_gene: TRBV7-9
abundance: .
d_gene: TRBD2
j_gene: TRBJ2-1
CDR3nt: TGTGCCAGCAGCTCCCCTGAACGACTAGCAAGCGTGCAGTTCTTC
CDR3aa: CASSSPERLASVQFF

v_gene: TRBV2
abundance: once
d_gene: TRBD1
j_gene: TRBJ1-5
CDR3nt: TGTGCCAGCAGTTCGGACAGGGGAGGTACACAGCCCCAGCATTTT
CDR3aa: CASSSDRGGTQPQHF

v_gene: TRBV18
abundance: .
d_gene: TRBD2
j_gene: TRBJ2-1
CDR3nt: TGTGCCAGCTCACCACCGGGACTAGCGGACTCCTACAATGAGCAGTTCTTC
CDR3aa: CASSPPGLADSYNEQFF

v_gene: TRBV19
abundance: once
d_gene: .
j_gene: TRBJ1-4
CDR3nt: TGTGCCAGTAGTAAGTCCCCCGCGGGTACTAATGAAAAACTGTTTTTT
CDR3aa: CASSKSPAGTNEKLFF

v_gene: TRBV28
abundance: .
d_gene: TRBD1
j_gene: TRBJ2-7
CDR3nt: TGTGCCAGCAGCCAAAGCGGACAGGGTTTTCCCTACGAGCAGTACTTC
CDR3aa: CASSQSGQGFPYEQYF

v_gene: TRBV5-1
abundance: .
d_gene: TRBD2
j_gene: TRBJ2-2
CDR3nt: TGCGCCAGCAGCCATACGTTACTAGCGGGGGGGGCCAGGACCGGGGAGCTGTTTTTT
CDR3aa: CASSHTLLAGGARTGELFF